The 14 T cell receptor beta chains below were found in one sample sequenced in a study of beta chain features in type 1 diabetes. General study results and limits: Researchers report that Type 1 diabetes patients had moderately but significantly shorter TCRB CDR3s across all four CD4+ subsets.

For these receptors, no antigen is known. Investigators reverse transcribed all isolated RNA, so they sequenced expressed TCRB transcripts. The table came from immunoSEQ multiplex PCR; TCRdb's copy has only in-frame clones and leaves some out. This table has approximately 600,000 clones, roughly 12% appearing once. The sample taken for sequencing was naive CD4+ T cells from blood. The receptors were sampled from a young man with type 1 diabetes.

This clone occurred a few times. The rearrangement uses TRBV28 and TRBJ2-7; D uncertain. The CDR3 contains 13 residues. V shed 2 bases and J shed 1 base, with 6 bases lying between them. CDR1 is MDHEN, CDR2 SYDVKM, per germline. In DNA form, the CDR3 reads TGTGCCAGCAGTTTAAAGGGATCCTACGAGCAGTACTTC. Encoded protein: CASSLKGSYEQYF.

The chain recombines TRBV5-1 with TRBJ2-5; 8 bases align to TRBD1. The germline V gene encodes CDR1 SGHRS and CDR2 YFSETQ. The CDR3 runs 17 residues. V lost 0 bases, J lost 0 bases, and 7 bases stayed unmatched. In nucleotides, the CDR3 is TGCGCCAGCAGCTTGGTCCCCCGACAGGGGTACCAAGAGACCCAGTACTTC. The encoded protein is CASSLVPRQGYQETQYF.

This clone was seen more than once but under ten times. The chain combines TRBV4-3 with TRBJ2-1, with 8 bases matching TRBD2. V trimming: 4 bases; J trimming: 6 bases; junction bases outside the gene matches: 8. CDR3 length: 15 residues. CDR1 is LGHNA and CDR2 is YSLEER in the germline V gene. CDR3 nucleotide sequence: TGCGCCAGCAGCCGAAACGGGGGGGCCTCCAATGAGCAGTTCTTC. Protein: CASSRNGGASNEQFF.

This clone was seen a handful of times. Other nucleotide sequences from this sample produce the same CDR3. CDR3 amino acids: CASSVGQLNTEAFF. The CDR3 nucleotides are TGTGCCAGCAGCGTAGGACAGTTGAACACTGAAGCTTTCTTT. The rearrangement joins TRBV9 to TRBJ1-1; D is possibly TRBD1 (5 bases). CDR1 and CDR2 from the germline V gene are SGDLS and YYNGEE. This CDR3 has 14 amino acids. Between the trimmed V and J ends, which lost 0 bases and 0 bases, there was a span of 6 bases. Full variable domain (outside the CDR3, taken from reference TRBV9 and TRBJ1-1): DSGVTQTPKHLITATGQRVTLRCSPRSGDLSVYWYQQSLDQGLQFLIQYYNGEERAKGNILERFSAQQFPDLHSELNLSSLELGDSALYFCASSVGQLNTEAFFGQGTRLTVV.

This sequence joins TRBV20-1 and TRBJ1-4; D not certain. Germline V CDR1 and CDR2: DFQATT, SNEGSKA (reference sequence). The ends were cut back, 3 bases at V and 8 bases at J, with 7 bases in the middle. CDR3 length: 11 residues. The CDR3 nucleotides read TGCAGTGCTAGCCCCAACGAAAAACTGTTTTTT. Translating gives CSASPNEKLFF.

J is TRBJ2-1 and V is TRBV19; 7 bases match TRBD1. This CDR3 comprises 16 residues. Unmatched junction bases numbered 14, after V lost 5 bases and J lost 7 bases. Looked up from germline, CDR1 is LNHDA and CDR2 is SQIVND (reference sequence). The DNA for the CDR3 is TGTGCCAGTAGTCCCCCGACAGGGCGGTCGATTAATGAGCAGTTCTTC. This translates into CASSPPTGRSINEQFF.

The chain carries TRBV7-9 and TRBJ2-1, with D possibly being TRBD1 (6 bases). The CDR3 is 14 residues long. Per germline, CDR1 SEHNR and CDR2 FQNEAQ (reference sequence). Trimming left V 1 base short and J 7 bases short, with 11 bases between. The CDR3 DNA is TGTGCCAGCAGCTTAGTTCGGACAGTTAATGAGCAGTTCTTC. Encoded protein: CASSLVRTVNEQFF.

The chain has TRBV7-2 and TRBJ1-3; D is unclear. Per germline, CDR1 SGHTA and CDR2 FQGNSA. This CDR3 has 13 amino acids. Between the trimmed V and J ends, which lost 5 bases and 8 bases, there was a span of 13 bases. CDR3 in amino acids: CASSPRGSYTIYF. As DNA, the CDR3 is TGTGCCAGCAGCCCGCGCGGCAGTTACACCATATATTTT.

This clone was seen more than once but under ten times. The same CDR3 also results from other DNA sequences found in this sample. The rearrangement joins TRBV5-1 to TRBJ2-5; a weak D match, TRBD1 (6 bases). Trimming left V 0 bases short and J 4 bases short, with 7 bases between. The CDR3 totals 13 residues. In germline, CDR1 is SGHRS, CDR2 YFSETQ. Here the CDR3 reads CASSLGGPETQYF. CDR3 bases: TGCGCCAGCAGCTTGGGGGGGCCAGAGACCCAGTACTTC.

This clone was observed a few times. Additional DNA sequences in this sample encode the identical CDR3. CDR3 residues: CASSLAGGSNQPQHF. Written as DNA, the CDR3 is TGTGCCAGCAGCTTAGCCGGTGGCTCTAATCAGCCCCAGCATTTT. The chain couples TRBV7-2 to TRBJ1-5; no clear D. Germline V gives CDR1 SGHTA, CDR2 FQGNSA. Between the trimmed V and J ends, which lost 0 bases and 4 bases, there was a span of 10 bases. The CDR3 contains 15 residues. The variable domain in full, completed from reference TRBV7-2 and TRBJ1-5, reads GAGVSQSPSNKVTEKGKDVELRCDPISGHTALYWYRQSLGQGLEFLIYFQGNSAPDKSGLPSDRFSAERTGGSVSTLTIQRTQQEDSAVYLCASSLAGGSNQPQHFGDGTRLSIL.

In its sample, this clone was seen a few times. CDR3 DNA sequence: TGTGCCATCAGTGAGGAGGGGGGCACTGAAGCTTTCTTT. Translated: CAISEEGGTEAFF. V usage is TRBV10-3 and J usage is TRBJ1-1; D is possibly TRBD1 (6 bases). Germline values: CDR1 ENHRY, CDR2 SYGVKD. The CDR3 has 13 amino acids. V lost 2 bases and J 4 bases, leaving 8 bases between the germline ends.

This clone was found many times. Since the CDR3 does not end with the conserved phenylalanine or tryptophan, this likely comes from a read error. The DNA is omitted, as the CDR3 cannot be located on it reliably, and the CDR3 follows TCRdb's listing. This rearrangement joins TRBV21-1 to TRBJ1-3. TRBV21-1 is designated a pseudogene. Including both end residues, the CDR3 is 11 amino acids long. The CDR3: CASSKSDGACG.

J is TRBJ1-5 and V is TRBV5-1, with 10 bases lining up with TRBD1. Germline loops: CDR1 SGHRS, CDR2 YFSETQ. Trimming cost V 5 bases and J 2 bases; bases outside gene matches: 4. This CDR3 has 15 amino acids. The CDR3 region has the DNA TGCGCCAGCAGTCCCGGGACAGGGGGCAATCAGCCCCAGCATTTT. As protein: CASSPGTGGNQPQHF.

This clone was observed a handful of times. The V call is TRBV9, the J call TRBJ1-2; TRBD1 is a possible D gene (6 bases). Per the germline V gene, CDR1 is SGDLS and CDR2 is YYNGEE. V lost 3 bases and J 6 bases, leaving 24 bases between the germline ends. The CDR3 runs 17 residues. CDR3 region: CASSAGGGTGQFNGYTF. In DNA form, the CDR3 reads TGTGCCAGCAGCGCCGGAGGGGGTACTGGACAGTTTAATGGCTACACCTTC. Combining the CDR3 with reference TRBV9 and TRBJ1-2 gives the whole variable domain DSGVTQTPKHLITATGQRVTLRCSPRSGDLSVYWYQQSLDQGLQFLIQYYNGEERAKGNILERFSAQQFPDLHSELNLSSLELGDSALYFCASSAGGGTGQFNGYTFGSGTRLTVV.